This T cell receptor beta chain was documented in a study of blood T cells in healthy people across ages. Germline V gene data show CDR1 as SGHRS and CDR2 as YFSETQ. The CDR3 extends over 16 amino acids. The V and J ends lost 4 bases and 4 bases respectively, with 18 bases between them. The second PCR ran about 6 to 12 cycles with a sample-barcoded 5' primer and J-beta primers. Every molecule of cDNA carried a tag from a template-switch adaptor with 12 random nucleotides. Per-sample output comprised a minimum of 2.5 million paired-end reads containing CDR3. Via MiXCR, TCRdb re-called the 5' RACE reads, giving one row per CDR3 protein. The top ten clones hold around a third of a sample with about 680,000 distinct CDR3 sequences, approximately 49% of them seen once. This clonotype was detected only a few times.

The genes are TRBV5-1 and TRBJ2-1; D assignment may be TRBD1 or TRBD2 (7 bases each). Input material: blood. This TCR was sampled from a woman between 55 and 75 years old in good health. CDR3 in amino acids: CASSPAGGGGYNEQFF. DNA for the CDR3: TGCGCCAGCAGCCCGGCAGGGGGGGGCGGTTACAATGAGCAGTTCTTC.